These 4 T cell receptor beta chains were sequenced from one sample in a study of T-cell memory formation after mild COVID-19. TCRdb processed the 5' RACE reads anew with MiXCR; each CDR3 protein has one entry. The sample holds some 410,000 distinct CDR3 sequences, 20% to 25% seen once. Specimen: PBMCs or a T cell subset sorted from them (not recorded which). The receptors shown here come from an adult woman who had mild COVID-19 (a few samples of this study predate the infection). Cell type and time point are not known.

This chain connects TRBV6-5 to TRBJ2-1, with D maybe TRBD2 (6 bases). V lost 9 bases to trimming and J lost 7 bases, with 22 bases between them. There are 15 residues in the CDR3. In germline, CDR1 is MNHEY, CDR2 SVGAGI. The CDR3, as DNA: TGTGCCAGTTACGGCCGGCGGGGCTTTAGGAATGAGCAGTTCTTC. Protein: CASYGRRGFRNEQFF.

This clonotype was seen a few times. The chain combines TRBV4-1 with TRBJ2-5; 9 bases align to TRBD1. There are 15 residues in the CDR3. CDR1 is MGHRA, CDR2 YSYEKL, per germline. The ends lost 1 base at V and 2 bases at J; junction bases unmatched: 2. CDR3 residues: CASSQAGQGQETQYF. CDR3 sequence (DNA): TGCGCCAGCAGCCAAGCGGGACAGGGACAAGAGACCCAGTACTTC.

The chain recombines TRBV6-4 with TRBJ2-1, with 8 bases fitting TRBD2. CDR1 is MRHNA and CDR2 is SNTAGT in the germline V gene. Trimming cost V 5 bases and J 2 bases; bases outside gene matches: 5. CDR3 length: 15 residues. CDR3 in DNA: TGTGCCAGCAGTCCCTTAGCGGGGACCTACAATGAGCAGTTCTTC. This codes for CASSPLAGTYNEQFF.

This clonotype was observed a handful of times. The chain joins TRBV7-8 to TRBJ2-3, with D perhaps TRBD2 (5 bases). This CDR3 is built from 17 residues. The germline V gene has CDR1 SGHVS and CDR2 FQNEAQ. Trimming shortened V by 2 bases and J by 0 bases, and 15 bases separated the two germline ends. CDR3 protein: CASSLYSSTRSTDTQYF. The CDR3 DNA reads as TGTGCCAGCAGCTTATACAGCAGCACTAGGAGCACAGATACGCAGTATTTT.